A selection of T cell receptor beta chains follows, all from one sample in a study of blood T cell repertoires in COVID-19. Clones were sequenced by immunoSEQ multiplex PCR, and TCRdb holds only the in-frame ones, with some missing. The table shows more than 95,000 clones, with approximately 85% occurring only once. Sequencing used peripheral blood. All receptors come from a man aged 30 to 39 with COVID-19, enrolled during active disease. CDR3s leave out the opening cysteine and the closing phenylalanine or tryptophan. Size is omitted from some rows. Given values are once, few, many or a class for expanded clones.

clone_size j_call v_call cdr3_aa
few TRBJ1-2 TRBV6-5 ASSYSALYGYT
once TRBJ1-2 TRBV6-5 ASSWDSYGYT
. TRBJ1-2 TRBV27 ASGAGYGYT
. TRBJ1-1 TRBV12-3/TRBV12-4 ASSFQANTEAF
. TRBJ1-5 TRBV28 ASSLSGGGGQPQH
few TRBJ1-1 TRBV2 ASSRGVRTEAF
. TRBJ2-7 TRBV5-4 ASSLVGLADSYEQY
. TRBJ2-7 TRBV5-1 ASSQPSPGLAGGYSYEQY
. TRBJ1-6 TRBV2 ATLRQDNSPLH
. TRBJ1-5 TRBV10-3 AISVGHQYSNQPQH
. TRBJ2-3 TRBV6-5 ASKAGGFDTQY
. TRBJ2-1 TRBV11-3 ASSNHRDSHDNEQF
. TRBJ1-4 TRBV6-8 ASSYRTGSNEKLF
. TRBJ2-7 TRBV10-1 ASSDGRRKY
. TRBJ1-2 TRBV19 ASSAPGGTDGYT
. TRBJ2-1 TRBV7-2 ASSFRGITYNEQF
. TRBJ1-1 TRBV12-3/TRBV12-4 ASSLQADTEAF
. TRBJ1-2 TRBV6-2/TRBV6-3 ASSLTGNYGYT
. TRBJ1-5 TRBV19 ASSWAGGNNQPQH
. TRBJ2-7 TRBV28 ASTPGQRTYEQY
few TRBJ2-1 TRBV5-4 ASQRGGPNEQF
. TRBJ1-1 TRBV5-5 ASSLAGTGRAF
. TRBJ1-1 TRBV18 ASSPGGRDTEAF
. TRBJ2-7 TRBV27 ASVRTSGKSYEQY
. TRBJ1-4 TRBV4-1 ASSQRMGDEKLF
. TRBJ1-1 TRBV28 ASTRTGDGGTEAF
. TRBJ2-2 TRBV4-2 ASSQISGGAGTGELF
. TRBJ1-3 TRBV11-2 ASSPYSGNTIY
. TRBJ2-5 TRBV5-1 ASSLSGTQETQY
. TRBJ1-5 TRBV19 ASSGSYRGQPQH
. TRBJ2-7 TRBV18 ASSLGLNEQY
. TRBJ2-1 TRBV5-1 ASSSHPLAGVGGKQF
. TRBJ2-1 TRBV9 ASGRRGNEQF
. TRBJ1-4 TRBV9 ASSLGQGIEKLF
few TRBJ2-1 TRBV6-4 ASSAAGLEGNEQF
. TRBJ2-1 TRBV12-5 ASGLVPGVGYNEQF
. TRBJ1-2 TRBV5-1 ASSFGDRGTSNYGYT
few TRBJ1-1 TRBV11-2 ASSSDGYTEAF
once TRBJ1-6 TRBV6-5 ASYRDSHSPLH
. TRBJ1-2 TRBV5-4 ASSYNSGAGYGYT
. TRBJ1-6 TRBV7-9 ASSSTGTSSPLH